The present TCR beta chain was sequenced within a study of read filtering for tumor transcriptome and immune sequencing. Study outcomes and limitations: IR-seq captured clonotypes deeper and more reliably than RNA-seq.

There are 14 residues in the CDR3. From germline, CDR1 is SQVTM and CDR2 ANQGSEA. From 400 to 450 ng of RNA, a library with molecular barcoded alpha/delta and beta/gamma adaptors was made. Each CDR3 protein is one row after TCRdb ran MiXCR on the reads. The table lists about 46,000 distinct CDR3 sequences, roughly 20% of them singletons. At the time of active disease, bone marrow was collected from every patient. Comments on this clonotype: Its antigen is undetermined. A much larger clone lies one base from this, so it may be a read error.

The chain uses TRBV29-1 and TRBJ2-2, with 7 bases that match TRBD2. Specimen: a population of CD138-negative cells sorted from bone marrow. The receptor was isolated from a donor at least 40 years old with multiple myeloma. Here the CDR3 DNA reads TGCAGCGCCAACTCGTGGGAGGGCACCGGGGAGCTGCTTTTT. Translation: CSANSWEGTGELLF.